The 27 T cell receptor beta chains listed next were all sequenced from one sample in a study of T-cell memory formation after mild COVID-19. TCRdb reprocessed the 5' RACE reads with MiXCR, giving one entry per CDR3 protein. The table includes some 88,000 distinct CDR3 sequences, about 23% detected once. Specimen: PBMCs or a T cell subset sorted from them (not recorded which). Every receptor here comes from a man younger than 30 who had mild COVID-19 (a few samples of this study predate the infection). Cell type and time point are not known.

The genes are TRBV6-1 and TRBJ2-3; tentatively, D is TRBD1 (7 bases). The CDR3 extends over 15 amino acids. V was pared by 1 base and J by 5 bases, with 13 bases between. Germline V gene sequence: CDR1 MNHNS, CDR2 SASEGT. CDR3 sequence reads: CASSEEGGGVDTQYF. Written as DNA, the CDR3 is TGTGCCAGCAGTGAAGAAGGGGGCGGGGTAGATACGCAGTATTTT.

This clonotype turned up a few times. The V gene is TRBV7-9, the J gene TRBJ2-5; D is possibly TRBD1 (6 bases). V lost 5 bases, J lost 2 bases, and 18 bases lay in between. Looked up from germline, CDR1 is SEHNR and CDR2 is FQNEAQ (reference sequence). CDR3 length: 16 residues. The DNA of the CDR3 is TGTGCCAGCAGCCCACGCAGCGACAGGTATCAAGAGACCCAGTACTTC. This sequence encodes CASSPRSDRYQETQYF. The entire variable domain, with the rest obtained from reference TRBV7-9 and TRBJ2-5, is as follows: DTGVSQNPRHKITKRGQNVTFRCDPISEHNRLYWYRQTLGQGPEFLTYFQNEAQLEKSRLLSDRFSAERPKGSFSTLEIQRTEQGDSAMYLCASSPRSDRYQETQYFGPGTRLLVL.

This clonotype showed up just a few times. V gene TRBV12-3 or TRBV12-4 combines with J gene TRBJ2-7; D might be TRBD2 (5 bases). Trimming removed 5 bases at V and 5 bases at J, with 19 bases between. The CDR3 contains 15 residues. The CDR3 is CASSLSSGVAHEQYF. For the CDR3, the DNA is TGTGCCAGCAGTCTCTCCTCCGGGGTGGCCCACGAGCAGTACTTC.

This clonotype showed up just a few times. CDR3 coding DNA: TGTGCCAGCAAGCAGGGCACAGATACGCAGTATTTT. Its protein is CASKQGTDTQYF. The rearrangement links TRBV7-8 to TRBJ2-3, with no clear D. Trimming shortened V by 7 bases and J by 1 base, and 6 bases separated the two germline ends. CDR1 and CDR2 (germline): SGHVS, FQNEAQ. This CDR3 comprises 12 residues.

J is TRBJ2-1 and V is TRBV7-2; D may be TRBD1 (5 bases). Trimming pared 4 bases from V and 10 bases from J, leaving 11 bases between. Per the germline V gene, CDR1 is SGHTA and CDR2 is FQGNSA. The CDR3 sequence is 12 residues long. Written as DNA, the CDR3 is TGTGCCAGCAGCTCCAGGGTCTACGAGCAGTTCTTC. Protein sequence: CASSSRVYEQFF.

This chain uses TRBV5-1 with TRBJ1-1; D possibly corresponds to TRBD1 (5 bases). V lost 0 bases and J lost 3, with 12 bases in between. The CDR3 has 15 amino acids. Germline CDR1 is SGHRS and CDR2 is YFSETQ. The CDR3, as DNA: TGCGCCAGCAGCTTGGGAACGGGGCGGGACACTGAAGCTTTCTTT. As protein: CASSLGTGRDTEAFF.

This clonotype was seen only a few times. The chain combines TRBV27 with TRBJ1-2; 7 bases are shared with TRBD1. Germline V CDR1 and CDR2: MNHEY, SMNVEV (reference sequence). V lost 3 bases and J lost 4; bases outside the gene matches: 5. This CDR3 spans 14 amino acids. The CDR3 DNA follows: TGTGCCAGCAGTTTCAGGGGACAGCTCTATGGCTACACCTTC. It is translated as CASSFRGQLYGYTF.

This clonotype came up a few times. The J gene is TRBJ2-1, the V gene TRBV7-3; 7 positions match TRBD1. The ends lost 7 bases at V and 5 bases at J; junction bases unmatched: 5. This CDR3 is 13 amino acids long. Germline CDR1 and CDR2: SGHTA and FQGTGA. The CDR3 sequence: CASKKTGNNEQFF. CDR3 bases: TGTGCCAGCAAAAAGACAGGGAACAATGAGCAGTTCTTC.

This clonotype was seen only a few times. The CDR3 is CASRGTGVGTDTQYF. The CDR3 bases are TGTGCCAGCAGAGGGACAGGGGTCGGTACAGATACGCAGTATTTT. The rearrangement joins TRBV7-9 to TRBJ2-3; 10 nucleotides agree with TRBD1. There are 15 residues in the CDR3. Germline V CDR1 and CDR2: SEHNR, FQNEAQ (reference sequence). Losses at the gene ends were 6 bases for V and 3 bases for J; bases not matched to a gene: 6.

This clonotype was counted only a few times. This chain joins TRBV18 and TRBJ2-7; D is uncertain. The CDR3 runs to 14 residues. CDR1 and CDR2 (germline): KGHSH, LQKENI. Trimming left V 3 bases short and J 1 base short, with 10 bases between. CDR3 DNA sequence: TGTGCCAGCTCACCTGGGCGACATTCCTACGAGCAGTACTTC. Protein sequence: CASSPGRHSYEQYF.

J is TRBJ2-3 and V is TRBV4-1, with D perhaps matching TRBD2 (6 bases). V lost 8 bases and J lost 1, with 13 bases in between. The CDR3 totals 14 residues. The germline CDR1 and CDR2 sequences are MGHRA and YSYEKL. The CDR3, as DNA: TGCGCCAGCGCCAGAGGCGGGGGCACAGATACGCAGTATTTT. Its protein is CASARGGGTDTQYF.

V usage is TRBV27 and J usage is TRBJ2-7, with 9 bases aligning to TRBD1. The CDR3 is 14 residues long. The germline CDR1 and CDR2 sequences are MNHEY and SMNVEV (reference sequence). Germline trimming cut 9 bases from V and 7 bases from J; bases unmatched to any gene: 13. The CDR3 is CARRVGQGLQEQYF. The CDR3 DNA is TGTGCCAGGAGAGTGGGACAGGGTCTCCAAGAGCAGTACTTC.

This rearrangement joins TRBV25-1 to TRBJ1-2; possibly TRBD1 for D (5 bases). CDR1 and CDR2 from the germline V gene are MGHDK and SYGVNS. V was pared by 1 base and J by 8 bases, with 23 bases between. This CDR3 region has 17 residues. CDR3: CASSESMMPSGTVGYTF. CDR3 sequence (DNA): TGTGCCAGCAGTGAATCAATGATGCCTTCAGGGACCGTCGGCTACACCTTC.

This clonotype was found a few times. The rearrangement joins TRBV4-3 to TRBJ2-5; a weak D match, TRBD1 (6 bases). CDR3 size: 15 residues. Germline V gene sequence: CDR1 LGHNA, CDR2 YSLEER. Trimming removed 0 bases at V and 3 bases at J, with 11 bases between. The CDR3 loop reads CASSQDSAGEETQYF. CDR3 bases: TGCGCCAGCAGCCAAGATTCGGCAGGGGAAGAGACCCAGTACTTC.

This clonotype occurred a few times. The rearrangement uses TRBV20-1 and TRBJ2-5, with D perhaps TRBD2 (5 bases). The V and J ends lost 5 bases and 0 bases respectively, with 10 bases between them. The V gene's germline CDR1 is DFQATT and CDR2 SNEGSKA (reference sequence). This CDR3 is built from 13 residues. The CDR3 coding sequence is TGCAGTGCTGGTACTAGTAACCAAGAGACCCAGTACTTC. The encoded protein is CSAGTSNQETQYF.

The chain combines TRBV7-2 with TRBJ1-3, with D uncertain. CDR3 length: 18 amino acids. Germline-derived CDR1 and CDR2 are SGHTA and FQGNSA. V was clipped by 1 base and J by 2 bases, with 18 bases between them. The CDR3 bases are TGTGCCAGCAGCTTAGTACGGGTAACCCTGGGTCCTGGAAACACCATATATTTT. Amino acid sequence: CASSLVRVTLGPGNTIYF.

This clonotype was picked up a small number of times. This chain links TRBV25-1 with TRBJ2-5; D possibly uses TRBD1 or TRBD2 (6 bases each). This CDR3 has 15 residues. Looked up from germline, CDR1 is MGHDK and CDR2 is SYGVNS. The V and J ends lost 5 bases and 0 bases respectively, with 13 bases between them. The CDR3 nucleotides read TGTGCCAGCAGTTGGGGGGCCGGGTACCAAGAGACCCAGTACTTC. Protein sequence: CASSWGAGYQETQYF.

Ten or more counts support this clonotype. The chain joins TRBV28 to TRBJ2-1; D may be TRBD1 (5 bases). The germline CDR1 and CDR2 sequences are MDHEN and SYDVKM. This CDR3 is 15 amino acids long. The germline V and J ends were trimmed by 5 bases and 2 bases, with 13 bases remaining between them. Written as DNA, the CDR3 is TGTGCCAGCAGTCTACTTCCGACAGCCTACAATGAGCAGTTCTTC. Encoded protein: CASSLLPTAYNEQFF.

The chain carries TRBV3-1 and TRBJ2-1; D ambiguous. Germline CDR1 reads LGHDT; CDR2 reads YNNKEL (reference sequence). The CDR3 loop spans 15 amino acids. V shed 1 base and J shed 8 bases, with 15 bases lying between them. CDR3 region: CASSQGARSGHEQFF. In nucleotides, the CDR3 is TGTGCCAGCAGCCAAGGGGCTCGCTCCGGCCATGAGCAGTTCTTC.

This clonotype has a handful of counts. The chain combines TRBV4-3 with TRBJ1-2; 11 bases match TRBD1. The V gene end was trimmed by 2 bases and the J gene end by 2 bases; junction bases not matched to a gene: 4. CDR3 size: 16 residues. CDR1 and CDR2 from the germline V gene are LGHNA and YSLEER. The CDR3 bases are TGCGCCAGCAGCCAATCGGGACAGGGGGTCAACTATGGCTACACCTTC. Protein product: CASSQSGQGVNYGYTF.

This clonotype came up a few times. The CDR3 loop is CASSYSSTEAFF. DNA of the CDR3: TGTGCCAGCAGTTACTCGAGTACTGAAGCTTTCTTT. The chain couples TRBV6-6 to TRBJ1-1; no firm D call. Germline CDR1 reads MNHNY; CDR2 reads SVGAGI (reference sequence). The CDR3 runs to 12 residues. V lost 0 bases and J lost 5, with 4 bases in between.

The table lists this clonotype with a count of one. The gene calls are TRBV27 and TRBJ1-2, with a tentative D call TRBD1 (5 bases). The germline V gene has CDR1 MNHEY and CDR2 SMNVEV (reference sequence). The CDR3 extends over 14 amino acids. V was trimmed by 2 bases and J by 5 bases, leaving 12 bases between them. As DNA, the CDR3 is TGTGCCAGCAGTTTACGGCCCTCAGGGTATGGCTACACCTTC. This gives the protein CASSLRPSGYGYTF.

This clonotype was seen a handful of times. The CDR3 bases are TGTGCCAGCAGCCCCTCCCAACCCGGGACAGCCTCCTACGAGCAGTACTTC. Its protein is CASSPSQPGTASYEQYF. The chain uses TRBV7-6 and TRBJ2-7, with 7 bases lining up with TRBD1. The V and J ends lost 5 bases and 0 bases, in that order; junction bases with no gene match: 13. Germline CDR1 and CDR2: SGHVS and FNYEAQ. CDR3 length equals 17 residues.

The V gene is TRBV5-5, the J gene TRBJ1-1; 8 bases match TRBD1. Trimming removed 8 bases from V and 1 base from J; junction bases left unmatched: 7. Germline V gene lookup returns CDR1 SGHKS and CDR2 YYEKEE (reference sequence). The CDR3 sequence is 14 residues long. As DNA, the CDR3 is TGTGCCAGTACTAAGACAGGGGAGAACACTGAAGCTTTCTTT. This gives the protein CASTKTGENTEAFF.

The rearrangement joins TRBV12-3 or TRBV12-4 to TRBJ2-5; tentative D call: TRBD2 (5 bases). This CDR3 contains 16 residues. Trimming left V 5 bases short and J 1 base short, with 17 bases between. The chain's CDR3 is CASSIPIGAAQETQYF. As DNA, the CDR3 is TGTGCCAGCAGTATACCCATAGGAGCGGCCCAAGAGACCCAGTACTTC.

The V gene is TRBV12-3 or TRBV12-4, the J gene TRBJ2-1; 7 nucleotides agree with TRBD1. CDR3 length: 15 amino acids. The J segment lost 8 bases and the V segment lost 6 bases, leaving 13 bases of the junction unmatched. In nucleotides, the CDR3 is TGTGCCAGCAGCCATCTCCGCGACAGGGACGATGAGCAGTTCTTC. Translation gives CASSHLRDRDDEQFF.

This clonotype came up a few times. The chain is built from TRBV15 and TRBJ2-4, with D unclear. CDR3 length: 14 residues. Germline lookup yields CDR1 LNHNV and CDR2 YYDKDF (reference sequence). Trimming removed 0 bases at V and 8 bases at J, with 11 bases between. CDR3 sequence reads: CATSRDSFRDIQYF. The CDR3 DNA reads TGTGCCACCAGCAGAGACAGTTTCCGAGACATTCAGTACTTC.